Given below is one T cell receptor beta chain in context. The antigen it binds to is not known. Per-nucleotide qualities are absent, and no much larger clonotype sits a single base away. Sequencing relied on an Illumina HiSeq 1500. Clones were called with MiXCR by TCRdb after fastp trimmed the public reads at Q25, and only in-frame beta chains were retained. Every entry covers one CDR3 protein and lists the most common genes and DNA from its rows. This sample comprises around 750,000 distinct CDR3 sequences, 32% of them detected only once. Around 12% of the sample rests with the top ten. Trimming accounts for 2 bases at V and 1 base at J, while the number of junction bases matched to no gene is 7. According to the germline V gene, CDR1 reads MNHNS and CDR2 reads SASEGT. The CDR3 runs 18 residues from the cysteine to the phenylalanine. Only the CDR3 part of the read is kept: 54 bases, read in frame from the first base.

The sample's treatment or condition label, decoded: in vitro stimulation with specific CMV peptide epitopes to enrich CMV-specific T cells. This entry comes from a study of T cell repertoires in cytomegalovirus infection (dated by TCRdb to between 2018 and 2021). Regarding the research as a whole: Recently identified HLA-C-restricted CMV epitopes, whose presentation resists viral immunomodulation, were targeted by peptide stimulations together with well-studied HLA-B-restricted epitopes. Donor HLA type was relevant to the analysis, as public TCR beta signatures indicated carriage of CMV infection together with the matching HLA type.

Summary of the overall study and its limitations: Cumulative frequency of public TCR beta family members discriminated carriers of CMV infection plus the relevant HLA type in this cohort and an independent roughly 330-donor cohort. The ex vivo response was dominated by HLA-C-restricted CMV-specific TCR beta clonotypes, which also provided the single most frequent clonotype in two of eight donors.

Material: cultured CD8+ T cells from PBMCs, obtained from culture after CMV antigen stimulation. This clonotype was obtained from a human donor in good health (CMV status not recorded). Some clones in this sample may be carry-over from other donors' samples. The sequence links TRBV6-1 to TRBJ2-6; 8 bases in the junction line up with TRBD1. Read as DNA, the sequence is TGTGCCAGCAGTGAAAGGGACAGGCAGTATTCTGGGGCCAACGTCCTGACTTTC. Protein translation: CASSERDRQYSGANVLTF.